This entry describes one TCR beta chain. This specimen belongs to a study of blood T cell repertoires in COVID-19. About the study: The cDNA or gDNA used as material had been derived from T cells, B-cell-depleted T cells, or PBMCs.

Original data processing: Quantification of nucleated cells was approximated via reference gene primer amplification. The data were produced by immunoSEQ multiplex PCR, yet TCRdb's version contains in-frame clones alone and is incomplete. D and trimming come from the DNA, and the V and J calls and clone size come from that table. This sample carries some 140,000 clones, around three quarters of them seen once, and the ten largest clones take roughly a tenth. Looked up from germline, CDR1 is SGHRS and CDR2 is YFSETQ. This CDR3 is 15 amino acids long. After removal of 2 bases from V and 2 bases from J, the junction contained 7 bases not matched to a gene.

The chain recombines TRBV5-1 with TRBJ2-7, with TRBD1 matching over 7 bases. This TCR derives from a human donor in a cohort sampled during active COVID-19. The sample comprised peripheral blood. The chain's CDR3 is CASSFQTGLAYEQYF. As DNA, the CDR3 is TGCGCCAGCAGCTTCCAGACAGGGCTTGCCTACGAGCAGTACTTC.